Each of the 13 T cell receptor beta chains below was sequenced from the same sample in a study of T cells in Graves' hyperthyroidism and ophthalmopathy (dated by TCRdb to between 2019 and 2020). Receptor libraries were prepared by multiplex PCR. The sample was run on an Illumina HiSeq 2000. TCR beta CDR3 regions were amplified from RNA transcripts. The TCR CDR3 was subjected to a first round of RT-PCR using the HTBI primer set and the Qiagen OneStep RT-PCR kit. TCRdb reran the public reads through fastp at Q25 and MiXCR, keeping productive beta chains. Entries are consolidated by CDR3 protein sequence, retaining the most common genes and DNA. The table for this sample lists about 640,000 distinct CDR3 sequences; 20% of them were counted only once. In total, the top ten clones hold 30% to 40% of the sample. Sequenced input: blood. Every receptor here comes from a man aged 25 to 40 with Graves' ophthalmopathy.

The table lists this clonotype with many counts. CDR3 protein: CASNLVTAGTYEQYF. CDR3 DNA sequence: TGTGCCAGCAATCTTGTAACGGCAGGTACCTACGAGCAGTACTTC. The chain combines TRBV11-2 with TRBJ2-7; D is ambiguous. Germline CDR1 reads SGHAT; CDR2 reads FQNNGV. The CDR3 loop spans 15 amino acids. V dropped 7 bases and J dropped 2 bases, with 18 bases sitting between them.

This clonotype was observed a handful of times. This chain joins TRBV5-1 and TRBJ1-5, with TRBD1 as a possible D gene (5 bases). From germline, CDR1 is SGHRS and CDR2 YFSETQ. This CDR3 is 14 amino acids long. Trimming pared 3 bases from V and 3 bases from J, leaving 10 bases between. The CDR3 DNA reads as TGCGCCAGCAGCTCGGGGGATCTCAATCAGCCCCAGCATTTT. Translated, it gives CASSSGDLNQPQHF.

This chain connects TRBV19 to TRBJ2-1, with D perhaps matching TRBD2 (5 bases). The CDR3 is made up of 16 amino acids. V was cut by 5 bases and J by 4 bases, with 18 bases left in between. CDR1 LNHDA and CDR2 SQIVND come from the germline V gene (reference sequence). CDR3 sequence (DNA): TGTGCCAGTAGTCCTCGGTTGATAGCGCCATACAATGAGCAGTTCTTC. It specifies CASSPRLIAPYNEQFF.

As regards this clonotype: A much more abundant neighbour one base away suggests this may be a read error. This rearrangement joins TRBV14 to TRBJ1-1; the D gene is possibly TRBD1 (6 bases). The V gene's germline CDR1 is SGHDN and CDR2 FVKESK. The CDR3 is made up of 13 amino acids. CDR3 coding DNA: TGTGCCAGCAACGTCCAGGGGCACACTGAAGCTTCCTTT. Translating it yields CASNVQGHTEASF.

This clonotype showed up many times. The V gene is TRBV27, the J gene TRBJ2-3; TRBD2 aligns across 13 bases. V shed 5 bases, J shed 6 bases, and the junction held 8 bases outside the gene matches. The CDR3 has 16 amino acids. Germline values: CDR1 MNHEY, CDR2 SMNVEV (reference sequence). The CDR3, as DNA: TGTGCCAGCAGTCCACTAGCGGGAGGGCCAACCGATACGCAGTATTTT. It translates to CASSPLAGGPTDTQYF.

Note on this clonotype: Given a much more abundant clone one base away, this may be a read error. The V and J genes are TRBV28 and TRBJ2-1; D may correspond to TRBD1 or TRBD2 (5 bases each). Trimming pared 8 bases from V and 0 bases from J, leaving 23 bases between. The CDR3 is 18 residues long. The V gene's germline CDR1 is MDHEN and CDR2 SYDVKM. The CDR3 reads CASGTPGTGKISYNEQFF. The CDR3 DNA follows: TGTGCCAGCGGTACCCCCGGGACGGGAAAGATCTCCTACAATGAGCAGTTCTTC.

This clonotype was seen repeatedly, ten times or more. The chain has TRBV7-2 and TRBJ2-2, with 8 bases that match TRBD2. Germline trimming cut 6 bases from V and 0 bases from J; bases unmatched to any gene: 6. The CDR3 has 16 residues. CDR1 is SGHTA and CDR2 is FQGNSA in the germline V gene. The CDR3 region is CASRPAGVANTGELFF. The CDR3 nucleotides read TGTGCCAGCAGACCAGCGGGAGTGGCGAACACCGGGGAGCTGTTTTTT.

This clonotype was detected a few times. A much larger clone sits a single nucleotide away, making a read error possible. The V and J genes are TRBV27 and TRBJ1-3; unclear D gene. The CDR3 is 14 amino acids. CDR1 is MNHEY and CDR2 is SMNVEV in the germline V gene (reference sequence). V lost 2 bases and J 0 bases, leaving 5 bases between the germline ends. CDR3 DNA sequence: TGTGCCAGCAGTTTAGCGGGCTCTGGAAACACCATATATTTT. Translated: CASSLAGSGNTIYF.

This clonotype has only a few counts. The CDR3 sequence: CASSQDPGKAYEQYF. CDR3 DNA sequence: TGTGCCAGCAGCCAAGATCCGGGGAAAGCCTACGAGCAGTACTTC. The genes are TRBV3-1 and TRBJ2-7, with D tentatively TRBD2 (5 bases). CDR3 size: 15 residues. Per germline, CDR1 LGHDT and CDR2 YNNKEL (reference sequence). Trimming removed 0 bases from V and 2 bases from J, with 11 bases in between.

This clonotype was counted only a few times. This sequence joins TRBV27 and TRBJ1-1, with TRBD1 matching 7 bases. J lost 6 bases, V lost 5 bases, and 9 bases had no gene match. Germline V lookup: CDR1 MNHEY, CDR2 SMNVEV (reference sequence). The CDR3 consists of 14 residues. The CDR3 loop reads CASSTRGMRAEAFF. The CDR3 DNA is TGTGCCAGCAGTACCAGGGGGATGAGAGCTGAAGCTTTCTTT.

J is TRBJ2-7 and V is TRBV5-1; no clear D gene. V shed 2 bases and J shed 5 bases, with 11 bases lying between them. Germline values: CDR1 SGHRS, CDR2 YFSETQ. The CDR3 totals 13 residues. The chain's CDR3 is CASSFLPEDEQYF. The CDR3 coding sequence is TGCGCCAGCAGCTTCCTACCAGAGGACGAGCAGTACTTC. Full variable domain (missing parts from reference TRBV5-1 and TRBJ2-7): KAGVTQTPRYLIKTRGQQVTLSCSPISGHRSVSWYQQTPGQGLQFLFEYFSETQRNKGNFPGRFSGRQFSNSRSEMNVSTLELGDSALYLCASSFLPEDEQYFGPGTRLTVT.

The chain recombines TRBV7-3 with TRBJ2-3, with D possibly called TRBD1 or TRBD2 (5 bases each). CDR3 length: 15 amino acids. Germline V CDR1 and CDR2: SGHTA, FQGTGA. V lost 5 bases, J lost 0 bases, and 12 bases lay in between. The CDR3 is CASSMGVTSTDTQYF. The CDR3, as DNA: TGTGCCAGCAGCATGGGGGTGACTAGCACAGATACGCAGTATTTT.

This chain's CDR3 is CASSHARKQETQYF. Written as DNA, the CDR3 is TGTGCCAGCAGCCATGCCAGGAAGCAAGAGACCCAGTACTTC. This chain connects TRBV7-9 to TRBJ2-5; D remains unclear. The CDR3 is 14 amino acids. Germline values: CDR1 SEHNR, CDR2 FQNEAQ (reference sequence). V lost 5 bases and J 2 bases, leaving 12 bases between the germline ends. The whole variable domain, filled in from reference TRBV7-9 and TRBJ2-5, reads DTGVSQNPRHKITKRGQNVTFRCDPISEHNRLYWYRQTLGQGPEFLTYFQNEAQLEKSRLLSDRFSAERPKGSFSTLEIQRTEQGDSAMYLCASSHARKQETQYFGPGTRLLVL.